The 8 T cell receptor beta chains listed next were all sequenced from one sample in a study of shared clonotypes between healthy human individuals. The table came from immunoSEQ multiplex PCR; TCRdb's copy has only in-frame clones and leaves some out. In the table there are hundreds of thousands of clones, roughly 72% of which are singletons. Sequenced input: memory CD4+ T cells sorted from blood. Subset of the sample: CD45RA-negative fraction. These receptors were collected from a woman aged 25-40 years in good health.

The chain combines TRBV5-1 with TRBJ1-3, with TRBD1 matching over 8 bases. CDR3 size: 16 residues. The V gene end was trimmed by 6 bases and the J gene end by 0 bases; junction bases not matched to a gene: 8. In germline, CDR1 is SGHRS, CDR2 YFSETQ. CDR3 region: CASTETGDGSGNTIYF. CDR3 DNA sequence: TGCGCCAGCACAGAGACAGGGGATGGCTCTGGAAACACCATATATTTT.

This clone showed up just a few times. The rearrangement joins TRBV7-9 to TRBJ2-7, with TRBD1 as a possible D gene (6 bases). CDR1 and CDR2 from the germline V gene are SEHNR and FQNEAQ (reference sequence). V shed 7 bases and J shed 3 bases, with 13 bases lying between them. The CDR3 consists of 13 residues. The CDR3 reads CASTTGNDYEQYF. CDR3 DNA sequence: TGTGCCAGCACCACAGGGAATGACTACGAGCAGTACTTC.

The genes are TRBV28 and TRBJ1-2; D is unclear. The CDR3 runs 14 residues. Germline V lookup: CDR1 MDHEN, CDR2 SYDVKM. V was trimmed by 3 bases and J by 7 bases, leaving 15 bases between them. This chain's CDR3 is CASSFRQVGSGYTF. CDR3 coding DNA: TGTGCCAGCAGTTTTAGGCAGGTAGGGTCTGGCTACACCTTC.

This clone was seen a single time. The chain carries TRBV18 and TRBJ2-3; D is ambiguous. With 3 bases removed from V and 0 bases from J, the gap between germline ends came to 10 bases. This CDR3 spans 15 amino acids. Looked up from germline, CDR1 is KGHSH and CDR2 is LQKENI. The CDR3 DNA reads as TGTGCCAGCTCACCCTCGACACCTAGCACAGATACGCAGTATTTT. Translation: CASSPSTPSTDTQYF. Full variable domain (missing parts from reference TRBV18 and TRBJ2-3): NAGVMQNPRHLVRRRGQEARLRCSPMKGHSHVYWYRQLPEEGLKFMVYLQKENIIDESGMPKERFSAEFPKEGPSILRIQQVVRGDSAAYFCASSPSTPSTDTQYFGPGTRLTVL.

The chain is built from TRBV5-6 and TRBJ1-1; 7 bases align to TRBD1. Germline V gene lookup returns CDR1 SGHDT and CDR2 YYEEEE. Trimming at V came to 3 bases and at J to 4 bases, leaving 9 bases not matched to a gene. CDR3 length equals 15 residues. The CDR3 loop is CASSSRRQGLTEAFF. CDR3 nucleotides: TGTGCCAGCAGCTCCAGAAGACAGGGTCTCACTGAAGCTTTCTTT. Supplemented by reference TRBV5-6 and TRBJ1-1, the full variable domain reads DAGVTQSPTHLIKTRGQQVTLRCSPKSGHDTVSWYQQALGQGPQFIFQYYEEEERQRGNFPDRFSGHQFPNYSSELNVNALLLGDSALYLCASSSRRQGLTEAFFGQGTRLTVV.

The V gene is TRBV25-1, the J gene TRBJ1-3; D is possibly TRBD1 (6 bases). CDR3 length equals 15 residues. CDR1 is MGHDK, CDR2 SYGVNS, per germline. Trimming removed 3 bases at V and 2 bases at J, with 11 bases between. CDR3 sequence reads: CASSDQQGTGNTIYF. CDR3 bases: TGTGCCAGCAGTGACCAACAGGGAACTGGAAACACCATATATTTT.

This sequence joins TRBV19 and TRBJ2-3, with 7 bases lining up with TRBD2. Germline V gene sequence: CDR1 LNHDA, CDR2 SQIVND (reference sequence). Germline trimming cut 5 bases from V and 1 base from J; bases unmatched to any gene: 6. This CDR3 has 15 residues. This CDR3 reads CASSLTAGRTDTQYF. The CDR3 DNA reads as TGTGCCAGTAGTCTCACAGCGGGGCGCACAGATACGCAGTATTTT.

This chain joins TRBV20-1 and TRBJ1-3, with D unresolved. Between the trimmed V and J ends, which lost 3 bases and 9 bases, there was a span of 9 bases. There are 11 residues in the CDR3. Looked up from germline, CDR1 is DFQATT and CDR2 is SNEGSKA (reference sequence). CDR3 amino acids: CSASYQATIYF. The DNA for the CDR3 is TGCAGTGCTAGTTACCAGGCCACCATATATTTT.